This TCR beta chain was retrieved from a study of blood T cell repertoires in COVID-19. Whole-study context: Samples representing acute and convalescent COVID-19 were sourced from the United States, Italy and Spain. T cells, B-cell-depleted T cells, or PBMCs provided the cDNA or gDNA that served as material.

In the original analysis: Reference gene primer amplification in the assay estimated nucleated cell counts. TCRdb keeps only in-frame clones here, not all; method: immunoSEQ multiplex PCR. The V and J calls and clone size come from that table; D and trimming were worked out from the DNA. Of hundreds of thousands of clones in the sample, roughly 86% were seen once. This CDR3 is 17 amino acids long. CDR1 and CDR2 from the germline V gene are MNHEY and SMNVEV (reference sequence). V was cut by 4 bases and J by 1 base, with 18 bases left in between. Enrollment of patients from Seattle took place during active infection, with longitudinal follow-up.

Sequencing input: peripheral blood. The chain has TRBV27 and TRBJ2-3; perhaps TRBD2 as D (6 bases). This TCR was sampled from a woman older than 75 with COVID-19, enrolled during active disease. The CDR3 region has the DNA TGTGCCAGCAGTTCCCGTAGGCGGGGTGGGGGCACAGATACGCAGTATTTT. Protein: CASSSRRRGGGTDTQYF.